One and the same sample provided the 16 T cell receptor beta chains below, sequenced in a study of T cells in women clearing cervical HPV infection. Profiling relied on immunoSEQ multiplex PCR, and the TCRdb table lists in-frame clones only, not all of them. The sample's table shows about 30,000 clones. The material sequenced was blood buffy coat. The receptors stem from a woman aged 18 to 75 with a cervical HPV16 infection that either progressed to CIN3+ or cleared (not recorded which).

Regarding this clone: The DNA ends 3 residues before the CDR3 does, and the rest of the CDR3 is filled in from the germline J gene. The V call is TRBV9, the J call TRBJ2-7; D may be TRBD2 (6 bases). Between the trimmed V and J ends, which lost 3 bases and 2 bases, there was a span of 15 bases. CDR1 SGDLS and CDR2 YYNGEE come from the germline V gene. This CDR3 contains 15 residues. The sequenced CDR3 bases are TGTGCCAGCAGCGCCGGGGAGGAGAGGACCTACGAG. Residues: CASSAGEERTYE. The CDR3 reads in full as CASSAGEERTYEQYF.

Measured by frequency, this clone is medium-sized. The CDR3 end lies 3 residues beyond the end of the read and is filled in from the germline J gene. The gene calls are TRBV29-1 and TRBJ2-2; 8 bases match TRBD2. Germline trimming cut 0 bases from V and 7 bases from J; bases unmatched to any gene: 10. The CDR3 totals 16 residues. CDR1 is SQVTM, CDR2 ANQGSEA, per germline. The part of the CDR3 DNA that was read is TGCAGCGTTGAAGATTGGGGGACTAGTCCTAGCGGGGAG. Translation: CSVEDWGTSPSGE. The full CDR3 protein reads CSVEDWGTSPSGELFF.

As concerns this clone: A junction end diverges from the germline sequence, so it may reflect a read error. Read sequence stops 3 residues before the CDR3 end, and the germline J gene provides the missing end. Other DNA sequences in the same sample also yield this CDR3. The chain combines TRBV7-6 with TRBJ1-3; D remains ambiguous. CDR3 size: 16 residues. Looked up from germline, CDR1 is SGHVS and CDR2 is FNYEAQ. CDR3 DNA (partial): TGTGCCAGCAGTCAATCCACGGGGAATCAAGGAAACACT. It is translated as CASSQSTGNQGNT. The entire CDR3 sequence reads CASSQSTGNQGNTIYF.

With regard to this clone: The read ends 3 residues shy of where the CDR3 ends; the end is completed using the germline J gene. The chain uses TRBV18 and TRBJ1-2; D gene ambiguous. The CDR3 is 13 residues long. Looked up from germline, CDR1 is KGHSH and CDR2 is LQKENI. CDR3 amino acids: CASSPGRDGDYTF. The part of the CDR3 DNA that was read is TGTGCCAGCTCACCTGGGCGGGATGGCGAC. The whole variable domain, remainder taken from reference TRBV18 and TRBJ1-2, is NAGVMQNPRHLVRRRGQEARLRCSPMKGHSHVYWYRQLPEEGLKFMVYLQKENIIDESGMPKERFSAEFPKEGPSILRIQQVVRGDSAAYFCASSPGRDGDYTFGSGTRLTVV.

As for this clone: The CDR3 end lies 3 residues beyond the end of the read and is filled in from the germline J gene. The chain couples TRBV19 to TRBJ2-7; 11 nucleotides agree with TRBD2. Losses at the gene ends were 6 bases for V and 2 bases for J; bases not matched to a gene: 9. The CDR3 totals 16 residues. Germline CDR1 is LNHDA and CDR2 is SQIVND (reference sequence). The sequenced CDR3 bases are TGTGCCAGTAGGGGGACTAGCGGCCCCAAAGCCTACGAG. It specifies CASRGTSGPKAYE. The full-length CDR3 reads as CASRGTSGPKAYEQYF.

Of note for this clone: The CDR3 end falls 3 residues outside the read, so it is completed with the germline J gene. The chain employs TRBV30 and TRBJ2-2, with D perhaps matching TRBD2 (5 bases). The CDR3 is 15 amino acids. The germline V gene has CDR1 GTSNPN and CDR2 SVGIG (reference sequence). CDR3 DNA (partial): TGTGCCTGGACCCCGGGGTCACGGCTCAATTCACCG. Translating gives CAWTPGSRLNSP. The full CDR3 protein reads CAWTPGSRLNSPLFF.

CDR3 bases read: TGTGCCAGTAGCCCCGTGTTGGGCCAGGGAAAG. It specifies CASSPVLGQGK. The entire CDR3 protein is CASSPVLGQGKLFF. The chain couples TRBV19 to TRBJ2-2, with a tentative D call TRBD1 (5 bases). The read gets to within 3 residues of the CDR3 end, and the germline J gene fills in the rest. This CDR3 is built from 14 residues. CDR1 LNHDA and CDR2 SQIVND come from the germline V gene (reference sequence).

This CDR3 reads CAISGIQGQPQYF. The CDR3 bases that were read are TGTGCCATCAGCGGAATACAGGGCCAGCCG. The chain carries TRBV10-3 and TRBJ2-3; possible D gene TRBD1, 6 bases. The read terminates 3 residues before the CDR3 end, so the remaining end is supplied by the germline J gene. The CDR3 sequence is 13 residues long. Germline-derived CDR1 and CDR2 are ENHRY and SYGVKD.

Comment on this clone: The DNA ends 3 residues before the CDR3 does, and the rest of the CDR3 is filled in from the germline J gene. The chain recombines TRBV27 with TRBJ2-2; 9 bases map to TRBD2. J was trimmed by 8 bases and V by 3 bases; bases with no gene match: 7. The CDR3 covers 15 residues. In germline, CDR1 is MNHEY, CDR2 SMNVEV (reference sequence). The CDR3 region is CASSLTSGPTGELFF. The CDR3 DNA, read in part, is TGTGCCAGCAGTTTGACTAGCGGCCCAACGGGGGAG.

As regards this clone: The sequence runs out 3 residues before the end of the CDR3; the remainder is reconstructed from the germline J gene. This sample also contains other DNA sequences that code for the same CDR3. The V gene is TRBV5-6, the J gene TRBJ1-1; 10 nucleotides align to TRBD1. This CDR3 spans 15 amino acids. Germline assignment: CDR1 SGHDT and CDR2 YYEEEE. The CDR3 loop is CASSSVPGTGEGAFF. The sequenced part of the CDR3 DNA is TGTGCCAGCAGCTCGGTCCCCGGGACAGGGGAAGGA.

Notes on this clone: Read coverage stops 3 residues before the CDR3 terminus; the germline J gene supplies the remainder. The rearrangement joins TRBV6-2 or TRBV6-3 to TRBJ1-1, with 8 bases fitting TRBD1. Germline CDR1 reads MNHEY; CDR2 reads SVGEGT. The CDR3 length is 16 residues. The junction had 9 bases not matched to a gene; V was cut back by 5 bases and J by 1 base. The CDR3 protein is CASSPPRDRGNTEAFF. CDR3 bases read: TGTGCCAGCAGTCCCCCTCGAGACAGGGGGAACACTGAA.

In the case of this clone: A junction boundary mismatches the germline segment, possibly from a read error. The covered CDR3 bases are TGTGCCGTCAGGGGGACTAGCGGGGGGGTTACCTACGAG. This sequence encodes CAVRGTSGGVTYE. The entire CDR3 is CAVRGTSGGVTYEQYF. This sequence joins TRBV10-3 and TRBJ2-7, with 16 bases aligning to TRBD2. The CDR3 extends 3 residues past the end of the read, so its final part is completed from the germline J gene. Germline-derived CDR1 and CDR2 are ENHRY and SYGVKD. The CDR3 loop spans 16 amino acids.

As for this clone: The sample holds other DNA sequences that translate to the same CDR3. The CDR3 is CASSPGTTYEQYF. CDR3 bases read: TGTGCCAGTAGCCCCGGGACAACCTACGAG. V gene TRBV19 combines with J gene TRBJ2-7, with D possibly being TRBD1 (6 bases). The read ends 3 residues before the CDR3 terminus; that terminus is restored from the germline J gene. CDR3 length: 13 amino acids. V was clipped by 6 bases and J by 2 bases, with 11 bases between them. CDR1 is LNHDA, CDR2 SQIVND, per germline (reference sequence).

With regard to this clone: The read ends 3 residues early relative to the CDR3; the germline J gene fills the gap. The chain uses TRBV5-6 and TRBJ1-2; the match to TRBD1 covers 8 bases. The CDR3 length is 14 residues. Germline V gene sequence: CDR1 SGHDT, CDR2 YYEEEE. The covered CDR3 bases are TGTGCCAGCAGCCCGGCCAGGGGGCAGAGGGGC. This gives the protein CASSPARGQRG. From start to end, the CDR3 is CASSPARGQRGYTF.

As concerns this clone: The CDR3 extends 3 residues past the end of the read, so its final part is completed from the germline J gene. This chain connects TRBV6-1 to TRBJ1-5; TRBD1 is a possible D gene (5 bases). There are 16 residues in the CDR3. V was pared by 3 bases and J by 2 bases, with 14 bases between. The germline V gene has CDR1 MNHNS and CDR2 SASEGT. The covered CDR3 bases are TGTGCCAGCAGTGAGTATACAGGCAAAGGCAATCAGCCC. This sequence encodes CASSEYTGKGNQP. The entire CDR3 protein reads CASSEYTGKGNQPQHF.

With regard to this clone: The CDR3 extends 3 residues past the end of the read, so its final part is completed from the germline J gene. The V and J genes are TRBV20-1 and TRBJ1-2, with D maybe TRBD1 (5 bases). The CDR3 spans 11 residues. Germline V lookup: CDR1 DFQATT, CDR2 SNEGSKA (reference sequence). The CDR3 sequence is CSARQGVCYTF. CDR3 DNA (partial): TGCAGTGCTAGACAGGGCGTATGC.